This T cell receptor beta chain appears in the sequencing data of a study of T cells after yellow fever vaccination. Overall study context: Low-cell-number fractions were prepared with SMART-Seq v4 Ultra Low Input. Whole-study findings and limits: Researchers cautioned that FACS-sorted repertoires could harbor abundant clonotypes contaminating from the bulk population. Post-booster repertoires contained most primary-vaccination clones again (about 96% CD4, over 70% CD8).

Generation of TCR cDNA used 5'RACE template switching (which added a universal primer site and UMIs). TCRdb ran MiXCR on the 5' RACE reads and lists one entry per CDR3 protein. The table has 99,000 or so distinct CDR3 sequences, roughly 5.2% seen once. The trim removed 1 base at V and 1 base at J, leaving 9 bases unmatched. CDR1 and CDR2 (germline): LGHNA, YSLEER. The CDR3 is made up of 19 amino acids. Remarks on this clonotype: Its target is unknown.

The J gene is TRBJ2-6, the V gene TRBV4-3; 8 positions match TRBD1. The material sequenced was CD8+ T cells sorted from PBMCs, taken 10 days after the yellow fever booster vaccination. This TCR derives from a young man who received the YFV17D yellow fever vaccine. The CDR3 DNA reads TGCGCCAGCAGCCAAGCCATCAGGGGGCCTGAATCTGGGGCCAACGTCCTGACTTTC. Protein: CASSQAIRGPESGANVLTF.